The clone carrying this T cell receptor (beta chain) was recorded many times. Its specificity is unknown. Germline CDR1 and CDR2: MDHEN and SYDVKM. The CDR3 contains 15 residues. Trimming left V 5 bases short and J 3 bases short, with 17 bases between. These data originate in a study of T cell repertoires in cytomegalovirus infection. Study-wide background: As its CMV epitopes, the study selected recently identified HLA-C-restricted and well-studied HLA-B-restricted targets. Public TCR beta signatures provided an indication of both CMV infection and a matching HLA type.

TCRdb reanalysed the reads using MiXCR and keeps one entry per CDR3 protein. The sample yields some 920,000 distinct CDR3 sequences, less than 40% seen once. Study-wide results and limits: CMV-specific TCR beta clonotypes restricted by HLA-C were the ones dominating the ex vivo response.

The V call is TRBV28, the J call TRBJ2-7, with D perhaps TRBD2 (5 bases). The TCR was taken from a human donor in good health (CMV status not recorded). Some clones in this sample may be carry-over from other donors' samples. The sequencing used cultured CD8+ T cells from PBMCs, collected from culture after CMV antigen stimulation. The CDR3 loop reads CASSPSGAGDYEQYV. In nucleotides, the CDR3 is TGTGCCAGCAGTCCGTCAGGCGCCGGGGACTACGAGCAGTACGTC.